Each of the 23 T cell receptor beta chains below was sequenced from the same sample in a study of blood T cell repertoires in COVID-19. Assay used: immunoSEQ multiplex PCR; TCRdb lists only in-frame clones, some missing. The data contain some 350,000 clones, about 88% of them singletons. Sequenced material: PBMCs or T cells enriched from blood (not recorded which). The receptors stem from a woman aged 25-40 years who had recovered from COVID-19.

CDR3 protein: CASSLSRANYGYTF. In DNA, the CDR3 is TGTGCCAGCAGTTTGTCGAGAGCTAACTATGGCTACACCTTC. The chain carries TRBV27 and TRBJ1-2; no definite D call. V gave up 3 bases and J gave up 0 bases, with 8 bases separating them. CDR1 is MNHEY, CDR2 SMNVEV, per germline (reference sequence). The CDR3 is made up of 14 amino acids.

This rearrangement joins TRBV29-1 to TRBJ1-1, with a weak D call TRBD1 (6 bases). This CDR3 has 14 amino acids. CDR1 SQVTM and CDR2 ANQGSEA come from the germline V gene. The V end lost 6 bases, the J end lost 5 bases, and 19 bases lay between the germline ends. CDR3 bases: TGCAGCGTGGCGGACAGCCGGCGGGGGACTGAAGCTTTCTTT. Translation gives CSVADSRRGTEAFF.

Only a few counts were recorded for this clone. J is TRBJ2-7 and V is TRBV6-5, with D perhaps TRBD1 (6 bases). Trimming took 2 bases from V and 5 from J, leaving 10 bases between them. The CDR3 runs to 13 residues. Per the germline V gene, CDR1 is MNHEY and CDR2 is SVGAGI. For the CDR3, the DNA is TGTGCCAGCAGTTACGGCAGGGGAAACGAGCAGTACTTC. This encodes CASSYGRGNEQYF.

This clone was observed a single time. The gene calls are TRBV27 and TRBJ1-4; TRBD1 matches at 12 bases. Germline V CDR1 and CDR2: MNHEY, SMNVEV (reference sequence). The V and J ends lost 1 base and 8 bases, in that order; junction bases with no gene match: 8. The CDR3 contains 17 residues. The CDR3 nucleotides are TGTGCCAGCAGTTTATTGGGACAGGGGGCTCCGGGGGAAAAACTGTTTTTT. It specifies CASSLLGQGAPGEKLFF.

The J gene is TRBJ2-2, the V gene TRBV2, with 8 bases that match TRBD2. From germline, CDR1 is SNHLY and CDR2 FYNNEI. CDR3 length: 17 residues. V dropped 3 bases and J dropped 4; count of bases not matched to a gene: 10. CDR3 sequence (DNA): TGTGCCAGCAGTGATATAGGGTTAGCGGGGAGCACCGGGGAGCTGTTTTTT. It codes for CASSDIGLAGSTGELFF. Complete variable domain (other parts from reference TRBV2 and TRBJ2-2): EPEVTQTPSHQVTQMGQEVILRCVPISNHLYFYWYRQILGQKVEFLVSFYNNEISEKSEIFDDQFSVERPDGSNFTLKIRSTKLEDSAMYFCASSDIGLAGSTGELFFGEGSRLTVL.

This chain uses TRBV27 with TRBJ1-4; D may be TRBD1 (6 bases). V shed 0 bases and J shed 6 bases, with 8 bases lying between them. The germline CDR1 and CDR2 sequences are MNHEY and SMNVEV (reference sequence). The CDR3 sequence is 14 residues long. CDR3 coding DNA: TGTGCCAGCAGTTTATCGGGGGCGGATGAAAAACTGTTTTTT. It translates to CASSLSGADEKLFF.

J is TRBJ2-7 and V is TRBV7-2; TRBD2 might be the D (5 bases). The CDR3 covers 15 residues. CDR1 and CDR2 (germline): SGHTA, FQGNSA. Trimming pared 2 bases from V and 1 base from J, leaving 12 bases between. The CDR3 loop is CASSLIVTSSYEQYF. CDR3 bases: TGTGCCAGCAGCTTAATCGTCACTAGTTCCTACGAGCAGTACTTC.

The J gene is TRBJ1-5, the V gene TRBV2; 10 bases match TRBD1. The CDR3 covers 16 residues. V lost 2 bases and J lost 1; bases outside the gene matches: 2. Germline V gives CDR1 SNHLY, CDR2 FYNNEI. CDR3 coding DNA: TGTGCCAGCAGTGAACAGGGACAGGGGAGCAATCAGCCCCAGCATTTT. Amino acid sequence: CASSEQGQGSNQPQHF.

In DNA form, the CDR3 reads TGTGCCAGCAGTCCCTGGACTAGCGGGAGCTATGAGCAGTTCTTC. Amino acids: CASSPWTSGSYEQFF. The chain is built from TRBV28 and TRBJ2-1; 13 nucleotides align to TRBD2. Germline assignment: CDR1 MDHEN and CDR2 SYDVKM. The CDR3 length is 15 residues. J was trimmed by 8 bases and V by 5 bases; bases with no gene match: 6.

The rearrangement joins TRBV2 to TRBJ1-1, with 10 bases that match TRBD1. V lost 1 base, J lost 1 base, and 6 bases stayed unmatched. The CDR3 has 17 residues. Looked up from germline, CDR1 is SNHLY and CDR2 is FYNNEI. CDR3 in amino acids: CASSEGTTGGENTEAFF. CDR3 sequence (DNA): TGTGCCAGCAGTGAAGGGACGACAGGGGGCGAGAACACTGAAGCTTTCTTT.

A note on this clone: One end of the junction does not line up with germline, which may come from a read error. The chain is built from TRBV4-2 and TRBJ2-2; D not certain. The V gene's germline CDR1 is LGHNA and CDR2 YNFKEQ. The CDR3 length is 15 residues. The CDR3 sequence is CASSQESSNTGELFF. In nucleotides, the CDR3 is TGTGCCAGCAGTCAAGAGAGTAGTAACACCGGGGAGCTGTTTTTT.

This chain joins TRBV19 and TRBJ1-1; D possibly corresponds to TRBD1 (6 bases). Trimming removed 8 bases at V and 5 bases at J, with 15 bases between. Germline-derived CDR1 and CDR2 are LNHDA and SQIVND (reference sequence). The CDR3 length is 13 residues. CDR3 sequence reads: CASYQGRRTEAFF. The CDR3 DNA reads as TGTGCCAGTTATCAGGGGCGTAGGACTGAAGCTTTCTTT.

This rearrangement joins TRBV28 to TRBJ2-1; 7 bases align to TRBD2. Germline V gene lookup returns CDR1 MDHEN and CDR2 SYDVKM. J lost 6 bases, V lost 5 bases, and 13 bases had no gene match. The CDR3 runs to 16 residues. CDR3: CASSGGVQGHGNEQFF. CDR3 bases: TGTGCCAGCAGTGGGGGGGTGCAGGGTCACGGCAATGAGCAGTTCTTC.

The gene calls are TRBV5-3 and TRBJ2-5, with 11 bases aligning to TRBD2. TRBV5-3 is placed among ORFs of uncertain function. J was trimmed by 5 bases and V by 4 bases; bases with no gene match: 7. CDR3 length: 15 residues. CDR3 sequence: CARSLRTSGYETQYF. Written as DNA, the CDR3 is TGTGCCAGAAGCCTACGGACTAGCGGGTATGAGACCCAGTACTTC.

V and J are TRBV7-9 and TRBJ1-4; 8 bases line up with TRBD1. The CDR3 has 17 residues. V lost 2 bases, J lost 3 bases, and 8 bases stayed unmatched. CDR1 and CDR2 (germline): SEHNR, FQNEAQ (reference sequence). CDR3 coding DNA: TGTGCCAGCAGCTTATCCCCAGACAGGGGACCTAATGAAAAACTGTTTTTT. It is translated as CASSLSPDRGPNEKLFF. The whole variable domain, filled in from reference TRBV7-9 and TRBJ1-4, reads DTGVSQNPRHKITKRGQNVTFRCDPISEHNRLYWYRQTLGQGPEFLTYFQNEAQLEKSRLLSDRFSAERPKGSFSTLEIQRTEQGDSAMYLCASSLSPDRGPNEKLFFGSGTQLSVL.

The chain employs TRBV28 and TRBJ2-7, with D perhaps TRBD1 (6 bases). CDR3 size: 12 residues. Germline-derived CDR1 and CDR2 are MDHEN and SYDVKM. Trimming removed 6 bases from V and 3 bases from J, with 9 bases in between. The CDR3 region is CASSEGVYEQYF. The CDR3 nucleotides are TGTGCCAGCAGCGAGGGGGTCTACGAGCAGTACTTC.

Note on this clone: The junction does not match germline at one end; this may be a read error. This sequence joins TRBV19 and TRBJ2-1, with D maybe TRBD1 (5 bases). The CDR3 spans 15 residues. Germline V CDR1 and CDR2: LNHDA, SQIVND (reference sequence). The CDR3 loop reads CASSLDRSSYNEQFF. In DNA, the CDR3 is TGTGCCAGTAGTTTAGACAGAAGCTCCTACAATGAGCAGTTCTTC.

The chain recombines TRBV7-6 with TRBJ2-7; D not resolved. The CDR3 consists of 11 residues. V shed 2 bases and J shed 7 bases, with 6 bases lying between them. CDR1 and CDR2 from the germline V gene are SGHVS and FNYEAQ. CDR3 protein: CASSLNEEQYF. The CDR3 bases are TGTGCCAGCAGCTTAAATGAGGAGCAGTACTTC.

The chain recombines TRBV27 with TRBJ2-7, with 8 bases aligning to TRBD1. Per germline, CDR1 MNHEY and CDR2 SMNVEV (reference sequence). This CDR3 region has 15 residues. V shed 3 bases and J 1 base; nucleotides not matched to a gene: 5. CDR3 DNA sequence: TGTGCCAGCAGTTTCTTAGACAGGGGATCCTACGAGCAGTACTTC. It translates to CASSFLDRGSYEQYF.

The J gene is TRBJ2-7, the V gene TRBV10-3, with 9 bases matching TRBD1. Germline V gene sequence: CDR1 ENHRY, CDR2 SYGVKD. V gave up 10 bases and J gave up 4 bases; unmatched junction bases: 8. The CDR3 covers 13 residues. The chain's CDR3 is CATRTGEGYEQYF. For the CDR3, the DNA is TGTGCCACCCGGACAGGGGAGGGGTACGAGCAGTACTTC.

In nucleotides, the CDR3 is TGCAGCGTTGAAGGTACGAACACCGGGGAGCTGTTTTTT. This codes for CSVEGTNTGELFF. The V call is TRBV29-1, the J call TRBJ2-2; D not certain. CDR3 length: 13 residues. In germline, CDR1 is SQVTM, CDR2 ANQGSEA. The ends were cut back, 1 base at V and 0 bases at J, with 3 bases in the middle.

V usage is TRBV4-1 and J usage is TRBJ2-1; weak D call: TRBD1 (5 bases). V lost 0 bases, J lost 0 bases, and 9 bases lay in between. The CDR3 contains 16 residues. CDR1 is MGHRA and CDR2 is YSYEKL in the germline V gene. CDR3 bases: TGCGCCAGCAGCCAAGATGGGGCGGACTCCTACAATGAGCAGTTCTTC. It yields the protein CASSQDGADSYNEQFF.

The CDR3 DNA sequence: TGCGCCAGCAGCTTTAGTGTTCCCGGGCAGGGTTTTAACTATGGCTACACCTTC. The encoded protein is CASSFSVPGQGFNYGYTF. The rearrangement uses TRBV5-1 and TRBJ1-2; the D gene is possibly TRBD1 (5 bases). This CDR3 is built from 18 residues. Germline V CDR1 and CDR2: SGHRS, YFSETQ. V was cut by 2 bases and J by 1 base, with 21 bases left in between.